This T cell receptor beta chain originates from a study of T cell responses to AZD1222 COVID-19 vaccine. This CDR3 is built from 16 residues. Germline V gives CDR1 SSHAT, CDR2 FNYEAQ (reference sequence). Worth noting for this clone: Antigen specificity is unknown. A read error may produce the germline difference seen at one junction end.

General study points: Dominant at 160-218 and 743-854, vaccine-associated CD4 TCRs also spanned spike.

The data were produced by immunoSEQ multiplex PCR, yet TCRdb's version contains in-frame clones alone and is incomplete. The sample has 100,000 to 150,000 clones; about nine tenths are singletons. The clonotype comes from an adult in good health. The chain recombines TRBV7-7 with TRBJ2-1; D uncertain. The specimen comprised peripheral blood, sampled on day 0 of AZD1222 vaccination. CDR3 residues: CASSPTPGPSYNEQFF. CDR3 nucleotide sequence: TGTGCTAGCAGCCCTACCCCCGGTCCCTCCTACAATGAGCAGTTCTTC.